The entry below gives a single T cell receptor (beta chain) sequence along with its context. The antigen is undetermined. RNA extraction was followed by reverse transcription into cDNA, which acted as the sequencing template. Clones were sequenced by immunoSEQ multiplex PCR, and TCRdb holds only the in-frame ones, with some missing. The repertoire holds 200,000 or so clones, with approximately 40% as singletons. This entry is derived from a study of CD8+ T cells in alopecia areata. Study-level information: At a dose of 5 to 10 mg twice daily, oral tofacitinib was given to treated patients. Findings and limits, study-wide: Persistence during tofacitinib was seen for many expanded lesional clones in scalp and blood. Possibly because of HLA-related factors, TCR sharing was less clear across patients than in mice. Scalp data also include sequences from resident alphabeta T cells of normal skin.

Sample treatment: oral pan-JAK inhibitor, 5-10 mg twice daily. The TCR comes from a human donor with alopecia areata. The sample in question was CD4+ T cells sorted from blood, obtained at roughly week 36, from a patient treated with tofacitinib.

The CDR3 loop reads CSVGQGAYEQYF. The CDR3 DNA sequence: TGCAGCGTAGGACAGGGAGCATACGAGCAGTACTTC. This rearrangement joins TRBV29-1 to TRBJ2-7, with TRBD1 identical over 8 bases. J was trimmed by 4 bases and V by 6 bases; bases with no gene match: 5. The CDR3 is 12 amino acids. Germline CDR1 reads SQVTM; CDR2 reads ANQGSEA.